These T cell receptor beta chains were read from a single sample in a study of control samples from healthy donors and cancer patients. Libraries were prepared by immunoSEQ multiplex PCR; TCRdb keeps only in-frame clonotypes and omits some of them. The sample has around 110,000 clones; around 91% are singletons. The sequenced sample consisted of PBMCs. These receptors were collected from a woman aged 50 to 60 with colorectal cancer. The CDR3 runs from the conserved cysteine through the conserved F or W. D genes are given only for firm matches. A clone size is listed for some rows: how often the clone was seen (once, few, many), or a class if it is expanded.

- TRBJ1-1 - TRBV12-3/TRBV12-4 TGTGCCAGCAGTTTAGGACGGAACACTGAAGCTTTCTTT CASSLGRNTEAFF
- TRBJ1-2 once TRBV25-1 TGTGCCAGCGCCCAAGGAGGGACAAGATCCAACTATGGCTACACCTTC CASAQGGTRSNYGYTF
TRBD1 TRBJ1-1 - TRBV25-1 TGTGCCAGCAGTGACGGGACAGAGACTGTAAACACTGAAGCTTTCTTT CASSDGTETVNTEAFF
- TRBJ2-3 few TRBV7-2 TGTGCCAGCAGCTTAGCGGCTACTAGCACAGATACGCAGTATTTT CASSLAATSTDTQYF
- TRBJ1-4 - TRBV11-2 TGTGCCAGCAGCTGGGGAAGGGATGAAAAACTGTTTTTT CASSWGRDEKLFF
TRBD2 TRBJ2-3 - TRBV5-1 TGCGCCAGCAGCCGCGGGTTAGCGGGAGGGGATACGCAGTATTTT CASSRGLAGGDTQYF
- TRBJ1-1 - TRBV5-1 TGCGCCAGCAGCTTGGTTGATTTAGGGGGGGTCCCGAAGAAGGCTTTCTTT CASSLVDLGGVPKKAFF
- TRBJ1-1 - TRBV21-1 TGTGCCAGCAGCAAGAGGTGGAATAATCAGGGGAACACTGAAGCTTTCTTT CASSKRWNNQGNTEAFF
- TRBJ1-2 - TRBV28 TGTGCCAGCAGTCCCCCCACGATTGGACAGTATGGCTACACCTTC CASSPPTIGQYGYTF
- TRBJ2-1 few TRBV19 TGTGCCAGTAGTACAGAAGCCACTCCTGACCACAATGAGCAGTTCTTC CASSTEATPDHNEQFF
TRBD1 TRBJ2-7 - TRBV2 TGTGCCAGCAGGGTCTCACTGACAGGGGTCCAGGGCGAGCAGTACTTC CASRVSLTGVQGEQYF
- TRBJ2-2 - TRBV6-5 TGTGCCATCGGTAACACCGGGGAGCTGTTTTTT CAIGNTGELFF
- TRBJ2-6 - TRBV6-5 TGTGCCAGCAGTCAGACGGCTTCTGGGGCCAACGTCCTGACTTTC CASSQTASGANVLTF
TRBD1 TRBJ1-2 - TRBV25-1 TGTGCCAGCAGTTCGTCTCAAGGGACAGGAGCTAACTATGGCTACACCTTC CASSSSQGTGANYGYTF
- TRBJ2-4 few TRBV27 TGTGCCAGCAGGGGCCTCGGAGGGCTGCTAGCCAAAAACATTCAGTACTTC CASRGLGGLLAKNIQYF
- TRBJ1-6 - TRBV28 TGTGCCAGCAAAACAGGGTTGGTTTCACCCCTCCACTTT CASKTGLVSPLHF
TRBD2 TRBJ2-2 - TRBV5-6 TGTGCCAGCCGTGGAGGGAGGGCCACCGGGGAGCTGTTTTTT CASRGGRATGELFF
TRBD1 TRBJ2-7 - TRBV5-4 TGTGCCAGCAGCCGACCCGGGACAGTTGCCTACGAGCAGTACTTC CASSRPGTVAYEQYF
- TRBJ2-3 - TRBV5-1 TGCGCCAGCAGCAAGGGATCGGGACCGGCGGAGAATACGCAGTATTTT CASSKGSGPAENTQYF
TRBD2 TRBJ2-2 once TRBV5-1 TGCGCCAGCAGCCAAAAGCGGGACGGCACCGGGGAGCTGTTTTTT CASSQKRDGTGELFF
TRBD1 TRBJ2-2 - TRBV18 TGTGCCAGCTCAGAAACGACAGGGGGAACCGGGGAGCTGTTTTTT CASSETTGGTGELFF
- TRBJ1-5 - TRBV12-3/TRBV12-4 TGTGCCAGTGCGGGGGGGGGCAATCAGCCCCAGCATTTT CASAGGGNQPQHF
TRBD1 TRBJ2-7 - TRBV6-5 TGTGCCAGCAAGAGTCCGGGACAGGGTCCCTACGAGCAGTACTTC CASKSPGQGPYEQYF
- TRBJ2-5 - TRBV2 TGTGCCAGCCACCGCCAGCGCCAAGAGACCCAGTACTTC CASHRQRQETQYF
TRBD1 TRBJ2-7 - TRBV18 TGTGCCAGCTCACCCGGGACAGATACCTACGAGCAGTACTTC CASSPGTDTYEQYF
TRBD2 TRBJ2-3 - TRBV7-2 TGTGCCAGCAGCTTAGGGAGCCTAGCGGGGGGGCTCACAGATACGCAGTATTTT CASSLGSLAGGLTDTQYF
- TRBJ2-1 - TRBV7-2 TGTGCCAGCAGCTTAGTGGCGGGAACTGTATACAATGAGCAGTTCTTC CASSLVAGTVYNEQFF
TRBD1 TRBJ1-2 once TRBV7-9 TGTGCCAGCATCCCCGGGACAGGGCCCCTTCCCGGTGGCTACACCTTC CASIPGTGPLPGGYTF
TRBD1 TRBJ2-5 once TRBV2 TGTGCCAGCACGAGGCCAGGGGGAACAGAGACCCAGTACTTC CASTRPGGTETQYF
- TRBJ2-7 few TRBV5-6 TGTGCCAGCAGGATCGACGGTGACTCCTACGAGCAGTACTTC CASRIDGDSYEQYF
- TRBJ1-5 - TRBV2 TGTGCCAGCAGTGAGACACCTGGTCAGCCCCAGCATTTT CASSETPGQPQHF
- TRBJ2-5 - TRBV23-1 TGCGCCAGCAGTCAATTAGGGGTTCCCAGGGACCAAGAGACCCAGTACTTC CASSQLGVPRDQETQYF
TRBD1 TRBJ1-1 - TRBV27 TGTGCCAGCTCGGACAGGGGAATCACTGAAGCTTTCTTT CASSDRGITEAFF
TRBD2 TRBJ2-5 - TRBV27 TGTGCCAGCCGCCCAGGGCGGGTCCTAGCGGGGGGTAGGGAGACCCAGTACTTC CASRPGRVLAGGRETQYF
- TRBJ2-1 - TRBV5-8 TGTGCCAGCATCGGGACCGGTAGCTCCTACAATGAGCAGTTCTTC CASIGTGSSYNEQFF
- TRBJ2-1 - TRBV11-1 TGTGCCAGCATCGAAGGGGCAAGCTCCTACAATGAGCAGTTCTTC CASIEGASSYNEQFF
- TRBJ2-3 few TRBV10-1 TGCGCCAGCAGCCACGAAGGGTGGAAAGATACGCAGTATTTT CASSHEGWKDTQYF
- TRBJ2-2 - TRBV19 TGTGCCAGTACCCAGGGTGGGAACACCGGGGAGCTGTTTTTT CASTQGGNTGELFF
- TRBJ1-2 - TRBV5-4 TGTGCCAGCAGCCGCGTCGAGGGAAGGGATGGCTACACCTTC CASSRVEGRDGYTF
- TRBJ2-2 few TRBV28 TGTGCCAGCAGCCGCTTAGGTAGAAGGAACACCGGGGAGCTGTTTTTT CASSRLGRRNTGELFF
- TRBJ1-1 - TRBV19 TGTGCCAGTACCCCCTGGTTAGCAGGGACCCGCACTGAAGCTTTCTTT CASTPWLAGTRTEAFF
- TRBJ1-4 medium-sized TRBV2 TGTGCCAGCCAGGGGAATCGAAATGAAAAACTGTTTTTT CASQGNRNEKLFF
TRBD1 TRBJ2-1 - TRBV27 TGTGCCAGCAGACCCGGACAGGGTAACTACAATGAGCAGTTCTTC CASRPGQGNYNEQFF
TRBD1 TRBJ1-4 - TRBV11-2 TGTGCCAGCAGGAAGGGCAGGGGGCGTGAAAAACTGTTTTTT CASRKGRGREKLFF
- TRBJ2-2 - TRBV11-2 TGTGCCAGCAGCTCCGCACGGGGCACCGGGGAGCTGTTTTTT CASSSARGTGELFF
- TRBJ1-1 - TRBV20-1 TGCAGTGCTGTGAACACTGAAGCTTTCTTT CSAVNTEAFF
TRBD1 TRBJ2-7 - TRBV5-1 TGCGCCAGCAGTACACTTCCAGGGGGTCCCTACGAGCAGTACTTC CASSTLPGGPYEQYF
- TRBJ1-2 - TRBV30 TGTGCCTGGAGTGAAAGCAGAGCTAACTATGGCTACACCTTC CAWSESRANYGYTF
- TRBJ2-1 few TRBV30 TGTGCCTGGAGTCCGAGCGACGACAATGAGCAGTTCTTC CAWSPSDDNEQFF
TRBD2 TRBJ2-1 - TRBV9 TGTGCCAGCAGCGCCACCTACGGCGGGGGGGCTCCTCAGTTCTTC CASSATYGGGAPQFF
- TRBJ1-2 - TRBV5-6 TGTGCCAGCAGCTTGACAGGGACATTAAACGGCTACACCTTC CASSLTGTLNGYTF
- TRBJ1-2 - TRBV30 TGTGCCTGGCTGGTAAACTATGGCTACACCTTC CAWLVNYGYTF
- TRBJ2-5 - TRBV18 TGTGCCAGCTCACCACCGTCCCAGCAAGAGACCCAGTACTTC CASSPPSQQETQYF
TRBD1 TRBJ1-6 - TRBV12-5 TGTGCTAGTGGTTTGGCGGAGACAGGGGGGGATTCACCCCTCCACTTT CASGLAETGGDSPLHF
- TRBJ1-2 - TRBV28 TGTGCCAGCAGTTACTCCGGGTCTGTTAACTATGGCTACACCTTC CASSYSGSVNYGYTF
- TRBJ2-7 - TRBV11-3 TGTGCCAGCAGCTTTGACAGTGTCTCCTACGAGCAGTACTTC CASSFDSVSYEQYF
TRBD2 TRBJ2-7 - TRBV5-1 TGCGCCAGCAGCTTGGTAGCGGGGAGCTCCTACGAGCAGTACTTC CASSLVAGSSYEQYF
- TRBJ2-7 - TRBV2 TGTGCCAGCAGTGAACCGGCGGAATATCACTACGAGCAGTACTTC CASSEPAEYHYEQYF
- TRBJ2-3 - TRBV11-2 TGTGCCAGCAGCCCACCTCAGGGGTTCACAGATACGCAGTATTTT CASSPPQGFTDTQYF